Ten or more counts support the clone carrying this TCR beta chain. Antigen specificity is unknown. These data belong to a study of T cells in Graves' hyperthyroidism and ophthalmopathy. Whole-study context: The authors collected peripheral blood at initial diagnosis, before any treatment.

TCR beta CDR3 regions were amplified from RNA. When the TCR CDR3 underwent first-round RT-PCR, the HTBI primer set was used. TCRdb re-called the multiplex PCR reads through MiXCR, storing one row per CDR3 protein. The table has approximately 430,000 distinct CDR3 sequences, 15% to 17% seen once. Germline V gene lookup returns CDR1 LGHDT and CDR2 YNNKEL (reference sequence). V lost 1 base to trimming and J lost 2 bases, with 6 bases between them. CDR3 length: 15 amino acids. Uncontrolled infections, other autoimmune diseases, pregnancy or lactation led to exclusion of patients. Notes on the study in general: Most expanded thyroid clonotypes above 0.001 also appeared in blood.

This TCR was recovered from a woman in her late teens or twenties with Graves' hyperthyroidism. The sequencing input was blood. This chain connects TRBV3-1 to TRBJ2-6; D unclear. Here the CDR3 reads CASSQGVAGANVLTF. The DNA of the CDR3 is TGTGCCAGCAGCCAAGGGGTAGCTGGGGCCAACGTCCTGACTTTC.